The 4 T cell receptor beta chains in this list originate from one sample, sequenced in a study of blood T cell repertoires in COVID-19 (dated by TCRdb to about 2020). Library prep was done by the immunoSEQ multiplex PCR assay. As stored in TCRdb, this immuneACCESS dataset retains in-frame rearrangements with V and J assigned. A fraction of the clones does not appear; measured against another copy, unresolved V genes explain less than half of the discrepancy, and the remainder lacks a known reason. The sample contains tens of thousands of clones, roughly 80% of them found a single time. The ten largest clonotypes hold about 12% of the sample. The sample comprised peripheral blood. The receptor source for this set is a human donor in a cohort sampled during active COVID-19.

The rearrangement uses TRBV7-9 and TRBJ2-5; the match to TRBD1 covers 7 bases. In germline, CDR1 is SEHNR, CDR2 FQNEAQ (reference sequence). V gave up 5 bases and J gave up 1 base; unmatched junction bases: 4. The CDR3 totals 14 residues. The CDR3 is CASSPTGAQETQYF. Written as DNA, the CDR3 is TGTGCCAGCAGCCCCACAGGGGCCCAAGAGACCCAGTACTTC.

The chain couples TRBV30 to TRBJ1-2; perhaps TRBD1 as D (6 bases). The germline CDR1 and CDR2 sequences are GTSNPN and SVGIG (reference sequence). The CDR3 is 15 residues long. With 5 bases removed from V and 2 bases from J, the gap between germline ends came to 18 bases. CDR3 loop: CAWDRDLGANYGYTF. CDR3 nucleotides: TGTGCCTGGGACCGGGACCTGGGGGCCAACTATGGCTACACCTTC.

The gene calls are TRBV6-4 and TRBJ2-1; no firm D call. The length of the CDR3 is 14 residues. The V gene's germline CDR1 is MRHNA and CDR2 SNTAGT. The V gene lost 4 bases and the J gene lost 3 bases, with 10 bases spanning the gap. CDR3 bases: TGTGCCAGCAGTGTTGACACTCACTACAATGAGCAGTTCTTC. It codes for CASSVDTHYNEQFF.

V usage is TRBV7-2 and J usage is TRBJ2-5; TRBD2 is a possible D gene (5 bases). The V gene lost 2 bases and the J gene lost 0 bases, with 10 bases spanning the gap. The germline V gene has CDR1 SGHTA and CDR2 FQGNSA. The CDR3 runs to 15 residues. Here the CDR3 reads CASSLQVGDQETQYF. CDR3 coding DNA: TGTGCCAGCAGCTTACAGGTCGGGGACCAAGAGACCCAGTACTTC. Looking up the rest from reference TRBV7-2 and TRBJ2-5 gives the full variable domain: GAGVSQSPSNKVTEKGKDVELRCDPISGHTALYWYRQSLGQGLEFLIYFQGNSAPDKSGLPSDRFSAERTGGSVSTLTIQRTQQEDSAVYLCASSLQVGDQETQYFGPGTRLLVL.